The source of this T cell receptor (beta chain) is a study of blood T cells in healthy people across ages. Study findings and constraints: Reliance upon unsorted PBMCs precluded definitive naive versus antigen-experienced comparison.

PCR was performed a second time for roughly 6 to 12 cycles using a sample-barcoded 5' primer and a J-beta primer mix. Per-sample output comprised a minimum of 2.5 million paired-end reads containing CDR3. One entry per CDR3 protein results from TCRdb running MiXCR on the 5' RACE reads. The table includes about 720,000 distinct CDR3 sequences, about a fifth detected once. All donors came from Russia, were Caucasian and healthy, and spanned ages 6 to 90. They isolated at least 7 million PBMCs from each sample. This clonotype was counted only a few times. The antigen is not known. The V end lost 0 bases, the J end lost 5 bases, and 16 bases lay between the germline ends. This CDR3 region has 16 residues. Germline V lookup: CDR1 MGHRA, CDR2 YSYEKL.

The genes are TRBV4-1 and TRBJ1-2, with D maybe TRBD1 (5 bases). Sequenced input: blood. The receptor comes from a man in his 70s in good health. The CDR3 reads CASSQDHQGRVYGYTF. The DNA for the CDR3 is TGCGCCAGCAGCCAAGATCATCAGGGTCGTGTTTATGGCTACACCTTC.